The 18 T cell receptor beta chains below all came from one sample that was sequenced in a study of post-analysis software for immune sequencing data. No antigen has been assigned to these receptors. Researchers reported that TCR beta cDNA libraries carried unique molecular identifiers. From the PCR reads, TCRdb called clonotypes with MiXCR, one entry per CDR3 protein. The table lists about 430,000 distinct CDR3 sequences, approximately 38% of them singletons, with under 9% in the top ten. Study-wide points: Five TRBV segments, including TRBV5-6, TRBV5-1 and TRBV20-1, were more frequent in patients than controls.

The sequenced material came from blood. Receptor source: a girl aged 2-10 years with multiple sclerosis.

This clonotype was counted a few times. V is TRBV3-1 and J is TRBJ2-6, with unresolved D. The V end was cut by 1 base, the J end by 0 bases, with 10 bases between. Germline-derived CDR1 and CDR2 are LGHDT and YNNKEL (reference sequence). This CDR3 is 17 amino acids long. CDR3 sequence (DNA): TGTGCCAGCAGCCAAGTAGGCCGTTACTCTGGGGCCAACGTCCTGACTTTC. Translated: CASSQVGRYSGANVLTF.

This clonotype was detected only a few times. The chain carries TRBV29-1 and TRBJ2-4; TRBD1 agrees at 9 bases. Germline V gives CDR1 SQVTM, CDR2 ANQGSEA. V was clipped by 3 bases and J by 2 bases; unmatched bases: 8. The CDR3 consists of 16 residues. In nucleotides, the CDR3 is TGCAGCGTTGAGGACAGGGGTTATAGGTCCAAAAACATTCAGTACTTC. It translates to CSVEDRGYRSKNIQYF.

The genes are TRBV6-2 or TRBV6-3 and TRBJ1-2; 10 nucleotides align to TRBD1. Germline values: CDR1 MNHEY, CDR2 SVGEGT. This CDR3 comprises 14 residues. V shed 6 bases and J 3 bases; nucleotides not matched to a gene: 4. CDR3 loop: CASRPGQGDYGYTF. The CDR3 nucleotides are TGTGCCAGCAGACCTGGACAGGGGGACTATGGCTACACCTTC.

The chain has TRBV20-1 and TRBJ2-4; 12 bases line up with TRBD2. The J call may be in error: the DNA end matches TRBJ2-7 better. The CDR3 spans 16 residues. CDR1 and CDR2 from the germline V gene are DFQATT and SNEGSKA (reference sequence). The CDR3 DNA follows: TGCAGTGCCCATACGGGGCGACTAGCGGGAGTAGGCGAGCAGTACTTC. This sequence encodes CSAHTGRLAGVGEQYF.

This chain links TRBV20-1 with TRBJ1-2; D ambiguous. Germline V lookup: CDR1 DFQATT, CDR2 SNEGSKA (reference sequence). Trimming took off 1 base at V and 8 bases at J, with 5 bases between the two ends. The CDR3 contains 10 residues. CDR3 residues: CSARGRGYTF. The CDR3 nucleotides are TGCAGTGCTAGAGGGAGGGGCTACACCTTC.

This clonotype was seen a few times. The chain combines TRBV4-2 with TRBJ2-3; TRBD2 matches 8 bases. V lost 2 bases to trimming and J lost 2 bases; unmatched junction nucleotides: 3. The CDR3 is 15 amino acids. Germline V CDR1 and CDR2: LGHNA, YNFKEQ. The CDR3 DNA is TGTGCCAGCAGCCAAACTAGCGGACACACAGATACGCAGTATTTT. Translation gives CASSQTSGHTDTQYF.

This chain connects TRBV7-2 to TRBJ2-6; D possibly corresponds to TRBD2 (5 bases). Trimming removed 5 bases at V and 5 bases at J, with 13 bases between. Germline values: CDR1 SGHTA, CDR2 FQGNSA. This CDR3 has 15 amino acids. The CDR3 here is CASSVITGRANVLTF. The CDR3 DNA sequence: TGTGCCAGCAGCGTAATCACGGGAAGGGCCAACGTCCTGACTTTC.

The CDR3 region has the DNA TGTGCCAGCAGCTCTTGGGGGGCGGTTAACACTGAAGCTTTCTTT. Translated, it gives CASSSWGAVNTEAFF. The rearrangement links TRBV7-6 to TRBJ1-1, with a tentative D call TRBD1 (6 bases). With 4 bases removed from V and 2 bases from J, the gap between germline ends came to 14 bases. Germline assignment: CDR1 SGHVS and CDR2 FNYEAQ. This CDR3 spans 15 amino acids. Looking up the rest from reference TRBV7-6 and TRBJ1-1 gives the full variable domain: GAGVSQSPRYKVTKRGQDVALRCDPISGHVSLYWYRQALGQGPEFLTYFNYEAQQDKSGLPNDRFSAERPEGSISTLTIQRTEQRDSAMYRCASSSWGAVNTEAFFGQGTRLTVV.

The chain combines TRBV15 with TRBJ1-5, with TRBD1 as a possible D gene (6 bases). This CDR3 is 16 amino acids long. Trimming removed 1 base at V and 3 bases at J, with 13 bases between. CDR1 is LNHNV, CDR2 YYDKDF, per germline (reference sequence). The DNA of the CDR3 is TGTGCCACCAGCAGAGTCAGAGACAGGTACAATCAGCCCCAGCATTTT. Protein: CATSRVRDRYNQPQHF.

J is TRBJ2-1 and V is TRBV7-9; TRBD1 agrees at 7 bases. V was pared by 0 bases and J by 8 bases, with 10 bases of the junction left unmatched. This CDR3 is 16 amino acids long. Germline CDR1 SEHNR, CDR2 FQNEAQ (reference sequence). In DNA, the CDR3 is TGTGCCAGCAGCTTAGCGGACAGGTGGGTGCTAGATGAGCAGTTCTTC. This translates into CASSLADRWVLDEQFF.

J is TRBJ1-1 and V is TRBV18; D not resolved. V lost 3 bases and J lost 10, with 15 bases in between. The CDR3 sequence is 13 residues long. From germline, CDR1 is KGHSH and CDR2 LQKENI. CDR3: CASSPRASSGAFF. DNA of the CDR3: TGTGCCAGCTCACCTCGGGCATCTTCCGGAGCTTTCTTT. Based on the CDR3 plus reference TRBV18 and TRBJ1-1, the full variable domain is NAGVMQNPRHLVRRRGQEARLRCSPMKGHSHVYWYRQLPEEGLKFMVYLQKENIIDESGMPKERFSAEFPKEGPSILRIQQVVRGDSAAYFCASSPRASSGAFFGQGTRLTVV.

The CDR3 reads CASSLVGTSSDTQYF. As DNA, the CDR3 is TGCGCCAGCAGCTTGGTTGGGACTAGCAGCGATACGCAGTATTTT. This chain links TRBV5-1 with TRBJ2-3; TRBD2 agrees at 9 bases. Germline V gene data show CDR1 as SGHRS and CDR2 as YFSETQ. Trimming took 0 bases from V and 6 from J; bases not matched to a gene: 5. The CDR3 runs to 15 residues. Using reference TRBV5-1 and TRBJ2-3 for the parts outside the CDR3, the full variable domain is KAGVTQTPRYLIKTRGQQVTLSCSPISGHRSVSWYQQTPGQGLQFLFEYFSETQRNKGNFPGRFSGRQFSNSRSEMNVSTLELGDSALYLCASSLVGTSSDTQYFGPGTRLTVL.

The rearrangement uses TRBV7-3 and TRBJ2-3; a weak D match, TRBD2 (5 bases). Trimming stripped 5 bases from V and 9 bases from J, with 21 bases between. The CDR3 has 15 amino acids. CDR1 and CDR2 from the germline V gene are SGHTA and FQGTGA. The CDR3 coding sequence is TGTGCCAGCAGCCCCGCTCACGGGGTTAAGAGGACGCAGTATTTT. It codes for CASSPAHGVKRTQYF.

CDR3: CASRPSGSGETQYF. DNA for the CDR3: TGTGCCAGCAGACCTAGCGGGAGCGGAGAGACCCAGTACTTC. The chain uses TRBV12-3 or TRBV12-4 and TRBJ2-5; 10 positions match TRBD2. J gave up 4 bases and V 6 bases, and 5 bases lay outside the gene matches. The CDR3 is made up of 14 amino acids.

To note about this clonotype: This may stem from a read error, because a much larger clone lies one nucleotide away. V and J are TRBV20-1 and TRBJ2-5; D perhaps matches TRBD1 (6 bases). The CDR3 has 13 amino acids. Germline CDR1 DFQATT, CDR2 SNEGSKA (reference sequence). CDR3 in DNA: TGCAGTGCTGCCCAACAGGGAATTGAGACCCGGTACTTC. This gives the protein CSAAQQGIETRYF.

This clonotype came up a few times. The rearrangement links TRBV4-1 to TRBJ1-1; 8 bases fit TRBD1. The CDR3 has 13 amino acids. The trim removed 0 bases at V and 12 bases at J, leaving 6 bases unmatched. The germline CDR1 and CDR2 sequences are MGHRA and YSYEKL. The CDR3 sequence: CASSQDWTGRTFF. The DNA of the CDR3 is TGCGCCAGCAGCCAAGATTGGACAGGGCGGACTTTCTTT.

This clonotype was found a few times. The CDR3 coding sequence is TGTGCCAGCAGCTTTAACACCGGGACACTAGCCCTCCACCAAGAGACCCAGTACTTC. As protein: CASSFNTGTLALHQETQYF. J is TRBJ2-5 and V is TRBV7-9; the D call may be TRBD1 or TRBD2 (6 bases each). CDR1 and CDR2 from the germline V gene are SEHNR and FQNEAQ (reference sequence). CDR3 length equals 19 residues. Trimming shortened V by 3 bases and J by 0 bases, and 23 bases separated the two germline ends.

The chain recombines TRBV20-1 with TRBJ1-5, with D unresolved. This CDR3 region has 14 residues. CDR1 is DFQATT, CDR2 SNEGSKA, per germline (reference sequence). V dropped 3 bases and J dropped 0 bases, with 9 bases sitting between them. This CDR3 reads CSARVGNSNQPQHF. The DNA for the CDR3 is TGCAGTGCTAGGGTGGGCAATAGCAATCAGCCCCAGCATTTT.